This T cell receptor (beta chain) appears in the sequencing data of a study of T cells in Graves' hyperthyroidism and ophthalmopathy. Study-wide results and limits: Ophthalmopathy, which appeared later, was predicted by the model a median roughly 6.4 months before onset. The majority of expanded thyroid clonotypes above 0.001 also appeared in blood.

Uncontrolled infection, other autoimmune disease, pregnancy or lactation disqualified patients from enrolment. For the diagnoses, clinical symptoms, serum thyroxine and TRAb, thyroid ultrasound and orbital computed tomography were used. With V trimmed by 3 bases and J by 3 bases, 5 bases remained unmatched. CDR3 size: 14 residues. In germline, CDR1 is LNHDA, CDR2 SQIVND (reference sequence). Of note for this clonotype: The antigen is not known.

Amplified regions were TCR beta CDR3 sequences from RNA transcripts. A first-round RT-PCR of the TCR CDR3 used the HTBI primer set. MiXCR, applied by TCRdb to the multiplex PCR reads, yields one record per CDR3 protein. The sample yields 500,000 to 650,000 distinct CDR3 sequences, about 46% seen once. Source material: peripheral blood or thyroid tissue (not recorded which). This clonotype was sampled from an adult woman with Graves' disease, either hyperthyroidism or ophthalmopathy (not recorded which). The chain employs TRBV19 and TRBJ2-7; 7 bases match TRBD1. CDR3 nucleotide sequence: TGTGCCAGTAGTATTACCGGGACAGACTACGAGCAGTACTTC. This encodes CASSITGTDYEQYF.